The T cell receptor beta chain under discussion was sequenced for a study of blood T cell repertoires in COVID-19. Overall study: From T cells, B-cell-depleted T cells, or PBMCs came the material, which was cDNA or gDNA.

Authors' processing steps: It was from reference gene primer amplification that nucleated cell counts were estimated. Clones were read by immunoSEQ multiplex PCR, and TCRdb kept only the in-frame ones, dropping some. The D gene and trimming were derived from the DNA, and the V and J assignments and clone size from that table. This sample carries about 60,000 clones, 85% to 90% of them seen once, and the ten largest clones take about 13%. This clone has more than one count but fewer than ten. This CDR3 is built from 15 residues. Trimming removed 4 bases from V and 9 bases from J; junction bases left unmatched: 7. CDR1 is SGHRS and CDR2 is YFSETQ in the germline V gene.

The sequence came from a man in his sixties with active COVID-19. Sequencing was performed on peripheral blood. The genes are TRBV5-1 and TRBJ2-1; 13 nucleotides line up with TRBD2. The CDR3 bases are TGCGCCAGCAGCCACCGGACTAGCGGGGGTGGTGAGCAGTTCTTC. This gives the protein CASSHRTSGGGEQFF.